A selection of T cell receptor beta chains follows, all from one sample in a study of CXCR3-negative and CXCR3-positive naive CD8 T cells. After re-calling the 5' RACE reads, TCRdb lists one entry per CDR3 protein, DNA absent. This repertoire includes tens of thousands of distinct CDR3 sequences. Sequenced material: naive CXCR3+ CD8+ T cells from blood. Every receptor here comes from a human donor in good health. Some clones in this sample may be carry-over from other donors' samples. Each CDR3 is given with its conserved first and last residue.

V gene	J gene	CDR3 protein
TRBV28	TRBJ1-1	CASSEPQIEAFF
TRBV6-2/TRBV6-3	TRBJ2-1	CASSYYWNNEQFF
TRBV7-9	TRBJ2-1	CASSSGGVQQFF
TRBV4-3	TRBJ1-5	CASSQEDRGNQPQHF
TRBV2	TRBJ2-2	CASSETSGRRTGELFF
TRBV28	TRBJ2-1	CASSFGRNEQFF
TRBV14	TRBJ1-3	CASSQDPSSGNTIYF
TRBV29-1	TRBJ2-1	CSVDAGNEQFF
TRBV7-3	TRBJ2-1	CASSLAPSGINEQFF
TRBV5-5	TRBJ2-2	CASMGANTGELFF
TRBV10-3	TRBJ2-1	CAISESGTPSYNEQFF
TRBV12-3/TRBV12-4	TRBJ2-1	CASNLNSGRDNEQFF
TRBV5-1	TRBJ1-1	CASSLGSVGTVGTEAFF
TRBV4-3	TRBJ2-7	CASSQDRTGTYEQYF
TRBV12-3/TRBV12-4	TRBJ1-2	CASSLAEVQANYGYTF
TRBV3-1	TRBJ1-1	CASSPQGYGLYTEAFF
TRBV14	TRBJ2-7	CASSHAGGGISYEQYF
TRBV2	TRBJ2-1	CASSERDRVKLIGTNEQFF
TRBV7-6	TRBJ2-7	CASTNGADEQYF
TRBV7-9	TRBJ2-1	CASRGQGGDYNEQFF
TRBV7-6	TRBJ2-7	CASSLYGTGVPSNEQYF
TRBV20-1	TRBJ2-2	CSARGLAGGDTGELFF
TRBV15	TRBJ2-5	CATSRDGGGGQETQYF
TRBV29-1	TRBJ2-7	CSVEDDGSYEQYF
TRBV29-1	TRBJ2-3	CSVSGGAADKQYF
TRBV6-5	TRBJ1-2	CASSFGQGTGYGYTF
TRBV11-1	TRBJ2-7	CASSLVGSSYEQYF
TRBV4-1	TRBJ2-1	CASSQESGAEYNEQFF
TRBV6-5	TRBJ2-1	CASSPGLAGVNEQFF
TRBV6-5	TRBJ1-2	CAIRANYGYTF
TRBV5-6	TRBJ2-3	CASSLPLTDPRTDTQYF
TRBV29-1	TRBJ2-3	CSVGTTGPASDTQYF
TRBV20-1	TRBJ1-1	CSARDRLRNTEAFF
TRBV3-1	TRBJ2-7	CASSLSEGYEQYF
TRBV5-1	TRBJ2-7	CASGSVGGEQYF
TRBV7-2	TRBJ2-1	CASSLALAYNEQFF
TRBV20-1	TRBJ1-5	CSAVHRTVGNPPQHF
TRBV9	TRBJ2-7	CASSAQGSEQYF
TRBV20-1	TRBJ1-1	CSAIKPSVGRDRGEFRWDTEAFF
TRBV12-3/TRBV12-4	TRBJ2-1	CASSQSGEQFF
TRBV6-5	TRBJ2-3	CASSYVAGTSGGAQDTQYF
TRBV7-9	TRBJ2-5	CASSPVGLGSQETQYF
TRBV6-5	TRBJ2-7	CASSYADRGLEQYF
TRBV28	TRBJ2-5	CASRPRGGRSQETQYF
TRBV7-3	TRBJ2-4	CASSLPGGPNIQYF
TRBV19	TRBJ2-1	CASSIDTATNEQFF
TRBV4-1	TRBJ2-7	CASSQIMDASYEQYF
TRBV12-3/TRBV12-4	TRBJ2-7	CASSRDGASYEQYF
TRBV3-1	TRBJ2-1	CASSPSDVSSYNEQFF
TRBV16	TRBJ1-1	CASSQSFYEAFF
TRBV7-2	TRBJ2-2	CASAPGGAYTGELFF
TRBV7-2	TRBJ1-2	CASSFGRGGYTF
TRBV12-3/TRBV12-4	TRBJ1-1	CASTLAGLNTEAFF
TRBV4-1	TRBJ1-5	CASSQGVGQPQHF
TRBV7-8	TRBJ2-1	CASSPLAGEIDEQFF